The TCR beta chain described here comes from a study of technical replicates of blood from a handful of donors. Only in-frame clones appear in the TCRdb table, and some are missing; sequencing was by immunoSEQ multiplex PCR. This table has under 95,000 clones, roughly 98% appearing once. The V and J ends lost 0 bases and 8 bases respectively, with 13 bases between them. The CDR3 has 15 amino acids. Germline-derived CDR1 and CDR2 are MGHRA and YSYEKL. The sequenced sample consisted of T cells isolated from PBMCs. The gene calls are TRBV4-1 and TRBJ1-4; D perhaps matches TRBD1 (5 bases). This clonotype was sampled from a human donor in good health. CDR3 DNA sequence: TGCGCCAGCAGCCAAGATCGCCAGGGATCGGAAAAACTGTTTTTT. Translated, it gives CASSQDRQGSEKLFF.